The clone carrying this TCR beta chain showed up just a few times. What it recognizes is unknown. The data are from a study of shared clonotypes between healthy human individuals. Broader study findings: Clonotypes that were shared across four donors made up roughly 5.2% of naive CD4 clonotypes. When compared with the clonotypes that were shared by all four sorted-subset donors, the non-shared clonotypes turned out to have lower generation probabilities.

Replicate PCRs run on sorted subsets employed approximately 0.2 ug DNA, approximately 30,000 T cell genomes. The protocol was immunoSEQ multiplex PCR, while the TCRdb copy is restricted to in-frame clones and leaves out a portion. This sample has about 1 million clones, with about 75% found just once. Those who donated were healthy HIV-negative adults, with no recent acute infections or vaccinations reported. This CDR3 is built from 13 residues. CDR1 MNHEY and CDR2 SMNVEV come from the germline V gene (reference sequence). V was clipped by 5 bases and J by 4 bases, with 11 bases between them. The chain uses TRBV27 and TRBJ1-2; a possible D gene is TRBD1 (6 bases). This receptor was identified in a man aged 18-30 years in good health. What was sequenced was memory CD4+ T cells sorted from blood. Specified subset: CD45RA-negative fraction. The CDR3 protein is CASSPDSAYGYTF. The DNA of the CDR3 is TGTGCCAGCAGTCCGGACAGCGCCTATGGCTACACCTTC.